These 25 T cell receptor beta chains originate from one sample sequenced in a study of cytomegalovirus exposure and HLA in healthy donors. Profiled with immunoSEQ multiplex PCR; TCRdb holds only in-frame clones, not every one. The top ten hold more than 0.8% of the sample, which has approximately 270,000 clones, 80% to 90% seen once. Sequences were obtained from PBMCs. Every receptor here comes from a woman younger than 35 in good health and CMV-seronegative.

The chain joins TRBV7-8 to TRBJ2-5, with a tentative D call TRBD1 (6 bases). The CDR3 spans 17 residues. The ends were cut back, 4 bases at V and 1 base at J, with 19 bases in the middle. From germline, CDR1 is SGHVS and CDR2 FQNEAQ. DNA for the CDR3: TGTGCCAGCAGCTACTCCAGACAGGTTCGACCCCAAGAGACCCAGTACTTC. As protein: CASSYSRQVRPQETQYF.

The J gene is TRBJ1-3, the V gene TRBV30; D may be TRBD1 (5 bases). CDR3 length equals 17 residues. CDR1 GTSNPN and CDR2 SVGIG come from the germline V gene (reference sequence). V lost 0 bases to trimming and J lost 0 bases, with 15 bases between them. The CDR3 sequence is CAWSVRGIRFSGNTIYF. DNA of the CDR3: TGTGCCTGGAGTGTACGGGGGATAAGGTTCTCTGGAAACACCATATATTTT.

This chain joins TRBV7-8 and TRBJ2-1; a weak D match, TRBD1 (5 bases). Germline CDR1 and CDR2: SGHVS and FQNEAQ. CDR3 length: 15 residues. V lost 5 bases and J lost 5, with 16 bases in between. CDR3 nucleotides: TGTGCCAGCAGCCCGCGTCCCGGACACGACAATGAGCAGTTCTTC. Translation gives CASSPRPGHDNEQFF.

V is TRBV11-3 and J is TRBJ2-3; D not resolved. CDR1 SGHNT and CDR2 YENEEA come from the germline V gene. V lost 8 bases and J lost 8, with 17 bases in between. The CDR3 length is 13 residues. The CDR3, as DNA: TGTGCCAGCTCACAGTCCCCTTCGGCTACGCAGTATTTT. Translating gives CASSQSPSATQYF. Using reference TRBV11-3 and TRBJ2-3 for the parts outside the CDR3, the full variable domain is EAGVVQSPRYKIIEKKQPVAFWCNPISGHNTLYWYLQNLGQGPELLIRYENEEAVDDSQLPKDRFSAERLKGVDSTLKIQPAELGDSAVYLCASSQSPSATQYFGPGTRLTVL.

The J gene is TRBJ2-7, the V gene TRBV11-2; TRBD2 matches at 10 bases. The CDR3 is made up of 15 amino acids. V gave up 3 bases and J gave up 0 bases; unmatched junction bases: 2. Germline CDR1 SGHAT, CDR2 FQNNGV. The CDR3 sequence: CASSLGLATSYEQYF. Written as DNA, the CDR3 is TGTGCCAGCAGCTTGGGACTAGCGACCTCCTACGAGCAGTACTTC.

V gene TRBV11-3 combines with J gene TRBJ2-2, with a weak D call TRBD1 (5 bases). Germline assignment: CDR1 SGHNT and CDR2 YENEEA. V shed 8 bases and J shed 0 bases, with 7 bases lying between them. The CDR3 totals 13 residues. The CDR3 here is CASGAPNTGELFF. CDR3 nucleotide sequence: TGTGCCAGCGGGGCTCCGAACACCGGGGAGCTGTTTTTT.

V is TRBV25-1 and J is TRBJ2-1; D is undetermined. Trimming left V 4 bases short and J 0 bases short, with 7 bases between. Germline-derived CDR1 and CDR2 are MGHDK and SYGVNS. This CDR3 comprises 14 residues. The CDR3 is CASSAMSSYNEQFF. For the CDR3, the DNA is TGTGCCAGCAGTGCTATGAGCTCCTACAATGAGCAGTTCTTC.

This rearrangement joins TRBV18 to TRBJ2-1, with TRBD2 identical over 8 bases. V lost 3 bases to trimming and J lost 6 bases; unmatched junction nucleotides: 7. There are 15 residues in the CDR3. Germline CDR1 KGHSH, CDR2 LQKENI. CDR3 residues: CASSPDSGKVNEQFF. CDR3 sequence (DNA): TGTGCCAGCTCACCCGATAGCGGGAAGGTCAATGAGCAGTTCTTC.

The rearrangement joins TRBV18 to TRBJ2-3; 9 bases fit TRBD1. CDR1 and CDR2 from the germline V gene are KGHSH and LQKENI. This CDR3 is 16 amino acids long. After removal of 4 bases from V and 2 bases from J, the junction contained 7 bases not matched to a gene. The CDR3 spells CASSQRTGASTDTQYF. DNA of the CDR3: TGTGCCAGCTCACAACGGACAGGGGCTTCCACAGATACGCAGTATTTT.

The rearrangement uses TRBV4-1 and TRBJ1-2; D remains ambiguous. This CDR3 is built from 14 residues. Per germline, CDR1 MGHRA and CDR2 YSYEKL. The V end lost 5 bases, the J end lost 4 bases, and 14 bases lay between the germline ends. CDR3 in DNA: TGCGCCAGCAGCATGGGGAGCCTAGGCTATGGCTACACCTTC. Translation gives CASSMGSLGYGYTF.

This clone occurred a few times. The genes are TRBV30 and TRBJ2-7, with 8 bases that match TRBD1. V was clipped by 0 bases and J by 2 bases; unmatched bases: 9. CDR3 size: 16 residues. Germline CDR1 reads GTSNPN; CDR2 reads SVGIG (reference sequence). CDR3 protein: CAWSVGRGRGPYEQYF. CDR3 DNA sequence: TGTGCCTGGAGTGTAGGGCGGGGCAGGGGGCCCTACGAGCAGTACTTC.

V gene TRBV6-1 combines with J gene TRBJ2-7; unclear D gene. The CDR3 covers 13 residues. The germline V and J ends were trimmed by 0 bases and 0 bases, with 3 bases remaining between them. Germline V lookup: CDR1 MNHNS, CDR2 SASEGT. CDR3 in amino acids: CASSEAVSYEQYF. CDR3 nucleotide sequence: TGTGCCAGCAGTGAAGCCGTCTCCTACGAGCAGTACTTC.

This clone was detected only a few times. This chain connects TRBV4-1 to TRBJ1-6; D is unresolved. Trimming took 8 bases from V and 7 from J, leaving 18 bases between them. The CDR3 consists of 15 residues. Germline loops: CDR1 MGHRA, CDR2 YSYEKL. CDR3: CASWSERGPNSPLHF. CDR3 DNA: TGCGCCAGCTGGAGTGAGCGAGGGCCAAATTCACCCCTCCACTTT.

The chain couples TRBV6-5 to TRBJ2-3; no reliable D call. Trimming pared 2 bases from V and 0 bases from J, leaving 6 bases between. Germline loops: CDR1 MNHEY, CDR2 SVGAGI. The CDR3 runs to 14 residues. CDR3 loop: CASSYSVSTDTQYF. As DNA, the CDR3 is TGTGCCAGCAGTTACAGCGTTAGCACAGATACGCAGTATTTT.

The CDR3 is CASRPGTVQETQYF. CDR3 DNA: TGCGCCAGCAGGCCCGGGACAGTTCAAGAGACCCAGTACTTC. The J gene is TRBJ2-5, the V gene TRBV5-1; the match to TRBD1 covers 7 bases. The CDR3 is made up of 14 amino acids. The germline gives CDR1 SGHRS, CDR2 YFSETQ. V lost 5 bases and J lost 2; bases outside the gene matches: 6.

This rearrangement joins TRBV19 to TRBJ2-2; D is unclear. CDR3 length equals 14 residues. Germline V gene data show CDR1 as LNHDA and CDR2 as SQIVND (reference sequence). Trimming took 2 bases from V and 4 from J, leaving 8 bases between them. CDR3 nucleotide sequence: TGTGCCAGTAGTATATCGGTAGCCACCGGGGAGCTGTTTTTT. Its translation is CASSISVATGELFF.

The chain carries TRBV27 and TRBJ1-5; 11 bases match TRBD1. Per germline, CDR1 MNHEY and CDR2 SMNVEV (reference sequence). The CDR3 sequence is 16 residues long. V lost 5 bases and J lost 6; bases outside the gene matches: 9. Written as DNA, the CDR3 is TGTGCCAGCAGTCCGAGGACAGGGGGCGGGAGTCAGCCCCAGCATTTT. It codes for CASSPRTGGGSQPQHF.

The chain joins TRBV29-1 to TRBJ2-1; TRBD1 agrees at 11 bases. The CDR3 is 12 residues long. V shed 7 bases and J 7 bases; nucleotides not matched to a gene: 3. Germline-derived CDR1 and CDR2 are SQVTM and ANQGSEA. Here the CDR3 DNA reads TGCAGCGGGGACAGGGGGGAAAATGAGCAGTTCTTC. Protein product: CSGDRGENEQFF.

The chain recombines TRBV5-1 with TRBJ2-2; a possible D gene is TRBD2 (5 bases). The germline V and J ends were trimmed by 4 bases and 4 bases, with 11 bases remaining between them. CDR3 length equals 14 residues. Germline CDR1 reads SGHRS; CDR2 reads YFSETQ. Here the CDR3 reads CASSVDFRTGELFF. CDR3 sequence (DNA): TGCGCCAGCAGCGTGGACTTCCGCACCGGGGAGCTGTTTTTT.

The chain couples TRBV6-5 to TRBJ1-1; D gene unclear. There are 16 residues in the CDR3. V was cut by 0 bases and J by 0 bases, with 11 bases left in between. CDR1 and CDR2 from the germline V gene are MNHEY and SVGAGI. In DNA, the CDR3 is TGTGCCAGCAGTTACTCGGCGACCGCGGTGAACACTGAAGCTTTCTTT. Its protein is CASSYSATAVNTEAFF.

Notes on this clone: The sample holds other DNA sequences that translate to the same CDR3. The J gene is TRBJ1-2, the V gene TRBV30; the D gene is possibly TRBD1 (5 bases). Trimming took 2 bases from V and 5 from J, leaving 9 bases between them. Germline CDR1 GTSNPN, CDR2 SVGIG (reference sequence). The CDR3 covers 12 residues. The CDR3 spells CAWSPDTYGYTF. CDR3 coding DNA: TGTGCCTGGAGTCCGGACACTTATGGCTACACCTTC.

The rearrangement uses TRBV27 and TRBJ2-1, with 8 bases fitting TRBD2. Germline V gives CDR1 MNHEY, CDR2 SMNVEV (reference sequence). The ends lost 6 bases at V and 12 bases at J; junction bases unmatched: 19. This CDR3 region has 16 residues. The CDR3 DNA reads TGTGCCAGCAGACACCTCCTGGCGGGGGGTGCCTCCGTGCAGTTCTTC. Protein: CASRHLLAGGASVQFF.

The genes are TRBV4-3 and TRBJ2-3, with D perhaps TRBD1 (6 bases). Germline CDR1 and CDR2: LGHNA and YSLEER. The CDR3 totals 17 residues. The V and J ends lost 0 bases and 2 bases respectively, with 15 bases between them. As DNA, the CDR3 is TGCGCCAGCAGCCAAGACCACAGGGCCTCCCTCACAGATACGCAGTATTTT. It translates to CASSQDHRASLTDTQYF.

This chain joins TRBV28 and TRBJ2-7; TRBD1 is a possible D gene (6 bases). Trimming left V 2 bases short and J 3 bases short, with 11 bases between. This CDR3 has 14 residues. CDR1 and CDR2 (germline): MDHEN, SYDVKM. This chain's CDR3 is CASSLPWTVYEQYF. In DNA form, the CDR3 reads TGTGCCAGCAGTTTACCGTGGACAGTCTACGAGCAGTACTTC.

V gene TRBV11-2 combines with J gene TRBJ2-7; TRBD1 matches 7 bases. Germline V gives CDR1 SGHAT, CDR2 FQNNGV. The ends lost 3 bases at V and 3 bases at J; junction bases unmatched: 8. The CDR3 totals 15 residues. CDR3 loop: CASSFGRGLGYEQYF. The CDR3 bases are TGTGCCAGCAGCTTTGGTAGGGGGCTGGGCTACGAGCAGTACTTC. Complete variable domain (other parts from reference TRBV11-2 and TRBJ2-7): EAGVAQSPRYKIIEKRQSVAFWCNPISGHATLYWYQQILGQGPKLLIQFQNNGVVDDSQLPKDRFSAERLKGVDSTLKIQPAKLEDSAVYLCASSFGRGLGYEQYFGPGTRLTVT.